The source of this T cell receptor beta chain is a study of CD8 T cells in Susac syndrome. Sequencing of TCR beta drew on CD8+ and CD4+ T cells from blood. Random-hexamer reverse transcription was applied to about 0.45 to 1 ug RNA. With immunoSEQ multiplex PCR, TCR beta CDR3 was amplified across 54 Vbeta and 13 Jbeta. Via MiXCR, TCRdb re-called the immunoSEQ multiplex PCR reads, giving one row per CDR3 protein. Among 170,000 or so distinct CDR3 sequences listed, 94% were seen once. This clonotype appeared a few times. As yet, its antigen is unknown. Study-wide points: In Susac patients, clonal expansion was not detected in CD4+ cells. Regarding the TCR sequencing and HLA analysis, the study admitted that a relatively small number of individuals were involved.

Material: CD4+ T cells from PBMCs. This clonotype was sampled from a human donor with Susac syndrome.

For the CDR3, the DNA is TGTGCCAGCAGTTACTCCGAGGTGAACACTGAAGCTTTCTTT. It encodes CASSYSEVNTEAFF. The rearrangement links TRBV6-6 to TRBJ1-1; no clear D. The CDR3 has 14 amino acids. With 0 bases removed from V and 0 bases from J, the gap between germline ends came to 5 bases. The V gene's germline CDR1 is MNHNY and CDR2 SVGAGI (reference sequence).